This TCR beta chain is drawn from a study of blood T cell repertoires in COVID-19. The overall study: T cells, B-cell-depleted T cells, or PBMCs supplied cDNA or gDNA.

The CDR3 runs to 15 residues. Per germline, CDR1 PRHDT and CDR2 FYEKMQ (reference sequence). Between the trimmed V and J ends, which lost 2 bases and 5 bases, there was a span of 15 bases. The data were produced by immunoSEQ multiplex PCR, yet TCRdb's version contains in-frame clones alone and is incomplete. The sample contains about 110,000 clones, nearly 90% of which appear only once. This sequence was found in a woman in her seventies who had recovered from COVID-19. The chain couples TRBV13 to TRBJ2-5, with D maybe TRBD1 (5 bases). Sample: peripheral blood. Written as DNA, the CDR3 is TGTGCCAGCAGCTTATCCCGCCAGGGTCCGGAGACCCAGTACTTC. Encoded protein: CASSLSRQGPETQYF.